This T cell receptor beta chain was sequenced for a study of blood T cell repertoires in COVID-19. This clone was seen more than once but under ten times. Assay used: immunoSEQ multiplex PCR; TCRdb lists only in-frame clones, some missing. The data show about 490,000 clones, 80% to 90% seen once. V lost 7 bases, J lost 9 bases, and 11 bases stayed unmatched. Germline V gene sequence: CDR1 LGHDT, CDR2 YNNKEL (reference sequence). The CDR3 contains 14 residues. The chain links TRBV3-1 (or the pseudogene TRBV3-2) to TRBJ2-3; 9 positions match TRBD2. This TCR came from a human donor in a cohort sampled during active COVID-19. Sequencing was carried out using peripheral blood. The CDR3: CASTQGLARPTQYF. The CDR3 DNA is TGTGCCAGCACCCAGGGACTAGCCAGACCAACGCAGTATTTT.